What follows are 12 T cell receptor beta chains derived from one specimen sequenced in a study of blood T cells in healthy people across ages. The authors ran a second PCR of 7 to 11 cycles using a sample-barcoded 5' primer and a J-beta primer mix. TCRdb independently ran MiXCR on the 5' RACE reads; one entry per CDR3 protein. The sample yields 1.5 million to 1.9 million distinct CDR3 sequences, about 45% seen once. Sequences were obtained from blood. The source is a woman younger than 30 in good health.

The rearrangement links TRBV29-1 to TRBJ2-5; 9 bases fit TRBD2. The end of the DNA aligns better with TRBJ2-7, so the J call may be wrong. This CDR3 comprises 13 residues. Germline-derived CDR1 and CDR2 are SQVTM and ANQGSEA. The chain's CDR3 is CSVAVTSGYEQYF. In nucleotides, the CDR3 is TGCAGCGTTGCCGTGACTAGCGGTTACGAGCAGTACTTC.

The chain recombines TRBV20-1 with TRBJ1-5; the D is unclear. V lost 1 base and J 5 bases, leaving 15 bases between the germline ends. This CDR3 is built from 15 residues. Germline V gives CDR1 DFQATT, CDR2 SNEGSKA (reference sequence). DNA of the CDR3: TGCAGTGCTAGAGCCGGAGAACACGGCCATCAGCCCCAGCATTTT. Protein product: CSARAGEHGHQPQHF.

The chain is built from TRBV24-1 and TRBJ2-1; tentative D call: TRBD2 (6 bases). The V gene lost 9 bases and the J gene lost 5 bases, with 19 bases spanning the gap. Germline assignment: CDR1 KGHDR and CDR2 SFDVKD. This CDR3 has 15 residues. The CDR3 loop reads CATGTSQGLHNEQFF. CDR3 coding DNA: TGTGCCACCGGCACATCTCAGGGACTTCACAATGAGCAGTTCTTC.

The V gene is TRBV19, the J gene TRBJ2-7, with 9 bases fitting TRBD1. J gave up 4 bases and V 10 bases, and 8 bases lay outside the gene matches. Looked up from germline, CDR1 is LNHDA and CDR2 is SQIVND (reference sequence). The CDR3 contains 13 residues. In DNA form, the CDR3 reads TGTGCCACCAATAGAGGACAGGGGTACGAGCAGTACTTC. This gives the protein CATNRGQGYEQYF.

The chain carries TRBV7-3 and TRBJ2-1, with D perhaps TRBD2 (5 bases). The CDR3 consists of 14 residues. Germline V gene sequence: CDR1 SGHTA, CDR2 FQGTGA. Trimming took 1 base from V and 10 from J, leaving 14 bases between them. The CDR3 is CASSLSHPTTEQFF. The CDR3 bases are TGTGCCAGCAGCTTAAGCCACCCGACTACGGAGCAGTTCTTC.

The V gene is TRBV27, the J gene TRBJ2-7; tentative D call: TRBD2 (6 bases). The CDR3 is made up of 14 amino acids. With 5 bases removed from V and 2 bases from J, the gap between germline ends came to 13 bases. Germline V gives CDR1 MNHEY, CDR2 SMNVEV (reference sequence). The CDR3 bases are TGTGCCAGCAGTCCGGGGACTTATCCCTACGAGCAGTACTTC. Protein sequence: CASSPGTYPYEQYF.

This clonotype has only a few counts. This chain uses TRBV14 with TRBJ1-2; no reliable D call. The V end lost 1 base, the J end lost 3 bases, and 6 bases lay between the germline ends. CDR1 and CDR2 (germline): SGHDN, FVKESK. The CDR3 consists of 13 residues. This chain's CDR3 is CASSQVLDYGYTF. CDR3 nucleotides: TGTGCCAGCAGCCAAGTCTTGGACTATGGCTACACCTTC.

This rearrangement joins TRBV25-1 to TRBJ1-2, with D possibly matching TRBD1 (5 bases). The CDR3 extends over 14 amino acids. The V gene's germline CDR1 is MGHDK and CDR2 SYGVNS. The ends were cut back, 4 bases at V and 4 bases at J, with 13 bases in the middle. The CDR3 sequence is CASSGFDSSYGYTF. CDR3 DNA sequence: TGTGCCAGCAGTGGTTTCGACAGCTCCTATGGCTACACCTTC.

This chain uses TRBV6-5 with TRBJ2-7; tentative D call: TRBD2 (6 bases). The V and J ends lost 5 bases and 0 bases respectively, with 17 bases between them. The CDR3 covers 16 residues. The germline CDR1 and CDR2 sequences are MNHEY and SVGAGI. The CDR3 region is CASSTPGLKSSYEQYF. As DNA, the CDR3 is TGTGCCAGCAGTACCCCGGGACTCAAGAGCTCCTACGAGCAGTACTTC.

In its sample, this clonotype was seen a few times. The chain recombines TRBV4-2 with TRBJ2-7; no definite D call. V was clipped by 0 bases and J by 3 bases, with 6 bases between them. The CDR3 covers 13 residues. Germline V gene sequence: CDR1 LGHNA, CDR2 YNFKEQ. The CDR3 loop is CASSQEWGYEQYF. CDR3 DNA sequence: TGTGCCAGCAGCCAAGAATGGGGCTACGAGCAGTACTTC.

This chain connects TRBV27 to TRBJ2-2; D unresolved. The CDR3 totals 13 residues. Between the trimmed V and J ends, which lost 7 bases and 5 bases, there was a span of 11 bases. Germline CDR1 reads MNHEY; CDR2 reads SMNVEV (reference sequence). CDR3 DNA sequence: TGTGCCAGCACCACTTCCGGTACCGGGGAGCTGTTTTTT. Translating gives CASTTSGTGELFF.

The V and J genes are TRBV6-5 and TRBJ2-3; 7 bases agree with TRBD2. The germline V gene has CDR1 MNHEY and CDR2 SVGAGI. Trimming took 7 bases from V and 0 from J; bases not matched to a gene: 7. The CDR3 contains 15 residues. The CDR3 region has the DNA TGTGCCAGCAAACCGGGACTACCTAGCACAGATACGCAGTATTTT. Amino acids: CASKPGLPSTDTQYF.